Below are 11 T cell receptor beta chains sequenced from a single sample in a study of human T cells and chemical hapten exposure. MiXCR, run by TCRdb on the RACE reads, gives a single entry per CDR3 protein. The repertoire includes some 90,000 distinct CDR3 sequences, 8.5% of them detected once, and approximately 2.8% sits in the top ten. The time point was: pre-sensitization, week 0. Indicated treatment: therapeutic diphenylcyclopropenone sensitization with weekly scalp DPC. Sequencing used whole blood, obtained in connection with sensitization to the hapten diphenylcyclopropenone (DPC). These receptors all stem from a man aged 35-49 years with alopecia areata. Some clones in this sample may be carry-over from other donors' samples.

With regard to this clonotype: The junction departs from germline at one end; a sequencing error may be responsible. This rearrangement joins TRBV27 to TRBJ2-7; 8 bases line up with TRBD1. This CDR3 spans 15 amino acids. Per the germline V gene, CDR1 is MNHEY and CDR2 is SMNVEV (reference sequence). The chain's CDR3 is CDSSLAWDRPVEQYF. DNA of the CDR3: TGTGACAGCAGTTTAGCGTGGGACAGGCCTGTCGAGCAGTACTTC.

The table lists this clonotype with a few counts. V and J are TRBV14 and TRBJ2-3; TRBD2 is a possible D gene (6 bases). This CDR3 contains 13 residues. Germline lookup yields CDR1 SGHDN and CDR2 FVKESK. V was pared by 5 bases and J by 4 bases, with 10 bases between. The CDR3 here is CASSDWDSDTQYF. The DNA of the CDR3 is TGTGCCAGCAGCGACTGGGACTCAGATACGCAGTATTTT.

The rearrangement joins TRBV7-8 to TRBJ2-1; D remains ambiguous. Germline V CDR1 and CDR2: SGHVS, FQNEAQ. With 2 bases removed from V and 7 bases from J, the gap between germline ends came to 9 bases. The CDR3 runs to 13 residues. The CDR3, as DNA: TGTGCCAGCAGCTTACATTTTTCGAATGAGCAGTTCTTC. It specifies CASSLHFSNEQFF.

This clonotype was detected many times. The chain recombines TRBV7-9 with TRBJ1-5; D remains unclear. V shed 4 bases and J shed 0 bases, with 4 bases lying between them. There are 13 residues in the CDR3. Germline V gene data show CDR1 as SEHNR and CDR2 as FQNEAQ (reference sequence). The CDR3 bases are TGTGCCAGCAGCTCCGATAGCAATCAGCCCCAGCATTTT. Translating gives CASSSDSNQPQHF. Together with reference TRBV7-9 and TRBJ1-5, the CDR3 gives the full variable domain: DTGVSQNPRHKITKRGQNVTFRCDPISEHNRLYWYRQTLGQGPEFLTYFQNEAQLEKSRLLSDRFSAERPKGSFSTLEIQRTEQGDSAMYLCASSSDSNQPQHFGDGTRLSIL.

This clonotype was seen repeatedly, ten times or more. The chain couples TRBV20-1 to TRBJ1-5; D may be TRBD1 (5 bases). CDR1 DFQATT and CDR2 SNEGSKA come from the germline V gene (reference sequence). The CDR3 has 15 residues. V lost 6 bases and J 5 bases, leaving 20 bases between the germline ends. The CDR3 reads CSARPGGKLDQPQHF. The CDR3 DNA follows: TGCAGTGCCAGGCCTGGGGGTAAATTGGATCAGCCCCAGCATTTT.

Only a few counts were recorded for this clonotype. The genes are TRBV4-1 and TRBJ1-4; D is undetermined. Between the trimmed V and J ends, which lost 0 bases and 8 bases, there was a span of 4 bases. CDR1 and CDR2 (germline): MGHRA, YSYEKL. The CDR3 is 12 residues long. CDR3 protein: CASSQDVEKLFF. CDR3 sequence (DNA): TGCGCCAGCAGCCAAGACGTGGAAAAACTGTTTTTT.

Only a few counts were recorded for this clonotype. This chain's CDR3 is CASSQDRVAGGVGYTF. Here the CDR3 DNA reads TGCGCCAGCAGCCAAGATAGGGTAGCAGGGGGCGTTGGCTACACCTTC. The chain uses TRBV4-3 and TRBJ1-2; 8 nucleotides align to TRBD1. The CDR3 consists of 16 residues. V lost 0 bases, J lost 7 bases, and 10 bases stayed unmatched. The germline V gene encodes CDR1 LGHNA and CDR2 YSLEER.

This clonotype was recorded only once. The rearrangement links TRBV7-2 to TRBJ2-3; D is unclear. V was clipped by 6 bases and J by 1 base, with 17 bases between them. The length of the CDR3 is 16 residues. The germline gives CDR1 SGHTA, CDR2 FQGNSA. The CDR3 DNA follows: TGTGCCAGCAGGGATTACTCCCCATGGGGCACAGATACGCAGTATTTT. Translated, it gives CASRDYSPWGTDTQYF.

There are a few counts of this clonotype. This chain joins TRBV28 and TRBJ1-2; 7 nucleotides match TRBD1. V was pared by 4 bases and J by 4 bases, with 6 bases of the junction left unmatched. Germline values: CDR1 MDHEN, CDR2 SYDVKM. The CDR3 has 14 residues. The CDR3 DNA reads TGTGCCAGCAGTTCACCGGGACAGATCTATGGCTACACCTTC. Amino acid sequence: CASSSPGQIYGYTF.

At least ten counts were recorded for this clonotype. The V gene is TRBV14, the J gene TRBJ1-1, with D hard to call. The germline CDR1 and CDR2 sequences are SGHDN and FVKESK. The CDR3 extends over 14 amino acids. Between the trimmed V and J ends, which lost 1 base and 5 bases, there was a span of 11 bases. The CDR3, as DNA: TGTGCCAGCAGCCAAGTTACCGGGAGGACTGAAGCTTTCTTT. This gives the protein CASSQVTGRTEAFF. The whole variable domain, remainder taken from reference TRBV14 and TRBJ1-1, is EAGVTQFPSHSVIEKGQTVTLRCDPISGHDNLYWYRRVMGKEIKFLLHFVKESKQDESGMPNNRFLAERTGGTYSTLKVQPAELEDSGVYFCASSQVTGRTEAFFGQGTRLTVV.

The chain couples TRBV6-2 or TRBV6-3 to TRBJ2-7; TRBD2 matches at 11 bases. The CDR3 length is 19 residues. Germline CDR1 reads MNHEY; CDR2 reads SVGEGT. V was clipped by 0 bases and J by 2 bases; unmatched bases: 12. CDR3 DNA sequence: TGTGCCAGCAGTTACTCTCTAGCGGGAGGCCTTACACCTACCTACGAGCAGTACTTC. It encodes CASSYSLAGGLTPTYEQYF.